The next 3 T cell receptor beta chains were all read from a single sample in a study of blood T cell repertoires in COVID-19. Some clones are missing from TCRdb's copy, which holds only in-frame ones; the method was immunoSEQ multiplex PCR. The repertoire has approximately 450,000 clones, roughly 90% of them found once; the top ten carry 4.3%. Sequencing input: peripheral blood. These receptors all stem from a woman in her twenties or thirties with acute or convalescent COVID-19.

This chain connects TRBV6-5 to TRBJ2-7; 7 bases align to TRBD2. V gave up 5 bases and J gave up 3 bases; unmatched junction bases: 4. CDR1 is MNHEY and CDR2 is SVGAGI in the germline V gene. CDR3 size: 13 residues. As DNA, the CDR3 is TGTGCCAGCAGTCCCGGGACTATCTACGAGCAGTACTTC. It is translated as CASSPGTIYEQYF.

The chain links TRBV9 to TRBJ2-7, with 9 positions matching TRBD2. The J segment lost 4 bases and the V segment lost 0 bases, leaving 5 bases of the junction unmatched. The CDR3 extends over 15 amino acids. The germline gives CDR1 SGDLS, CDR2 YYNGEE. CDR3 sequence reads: CASSVEISGGYEQYF. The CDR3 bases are TGTGCCAGCAGCGTAGAGATTAGCGGGGGATACGAGCAGTACTTC.

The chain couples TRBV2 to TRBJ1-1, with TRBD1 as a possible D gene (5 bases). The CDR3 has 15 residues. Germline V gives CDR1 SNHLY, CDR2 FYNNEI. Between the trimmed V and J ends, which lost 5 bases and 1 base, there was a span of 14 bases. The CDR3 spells CASSFTFGGNTEAFF. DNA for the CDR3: TGTGCCAGCAGTTTCACCTTCGGGGGGAACACTGAAGCTTTCTTT.